The 29 T cell receptor beta chains below were found in one sample sequenced in a study of T cell changes during pregnancy in multiple sclerosis (dated by TCRdb to the late 2010s). Preparation of the library involved the immunoSEQ multiplex PCR assay. Sourced from immuneACCESS, this table was stored by TCRdb with only in-frame sequences that have V and J called. A share of the clones is absent; for the studies checked, an unresolved V gene accounts for under half, and the remainder has no known explanation. For this sample the table gives tens of thousands of clones, of which around 93% were detected only once. The top ten clones comprise approximately 0.35% of the sample. Material: CD4+ T cells from peripheral blood mononuclear cells, obtained before pregnancy. The receptors here all came from a female donor with multiple sclerosis, enrolled in a pregnancy study.

The chain employs TRBV11-2 and TRBJ2-7; 8 nucleotides match TRBD1. This CDR3 spans 13 amino acids. J gave up 6 bases and V 5 bases, and 6 bases lay outside the gene matches. CDR1 and CDR2 (germline): SGHAT, FQNNGV. CDR3 sequence: CASSVDREGEQYF. CDR3 nucleotides: TGTGCCAGCAGCGTGGACAGGGAAGGCGAGCAGTACTTC.

This clone was picked up one time. The chain carries TRBV19 and TRBJ2-6, with TRBD1 as a possible D gene (6 bases). The CDR3 consists of 17 residues. Germline CDR1 and CDR2: LNHDA and SQIVND (reference sequence). V lost 5 bases to trimming and J lost 0 bases, with 14 bases between them. The CDR3: CASSPGQFNSGANVLTF. In DNA form, the CDR3 reads TGTGCCAGTAGTCCAGGACAGTTTAACTCTGGGGCCAACGTCCTGACTTTC.

The chain uses TRBV7-3 and TRBJ2-1, with a tentative D call TRBD1 (5 bases). The CDR3 contains 14 residues. Germline CDR1 and CDR2: SGHTA and FQGTGA. Trimming cost V 2 bases and J 9 bases, with 14 bases left between them. The CDR3 sequence: CASSLYQGRGEQFF. Here the CDR3 DNA reads TGTGCCAGCAGCTTATATCAGGGTAGGGGTGAGCAGTTCTTC.

The chain joins TRBV7-2 to TRBJ1-1; TRBD1 matches at 10 bases. This CDR3 spans 17 amino acids. Germline V gene sequence: CDR1 SGHTA, CDR2 FQGNSA. With V trimmed by 3 bases and J by 1 base, 8 bases remained unmatched. Written as DNA, the CDR3 is TGTGCCAGCAGCTTGGAGACAGGGGGCTATGCGAACACTGAAGCTTTCTTT. This codes for CASSLETGGYANTEAFF.

The genes are TRBV29-1 and TRBJ2-1; 14 nucleotides match TRBD2. The CDR3 contains 14 residues. Germline V gene lookup returns CDR1 SQVTM and CDR2 ANQGSEA. Losses at the gene ends were 3 bases for V and 8 bases for J; bases not matched to a gene: 3. The CDR3: CSVEGLAGAYEQFF. CDR3 nucleotides: TGCAGCGTTGAGGGACTAGCGGGAGCGTATGAGCAGTTCTTC.

This sequence joins TRBV19 and TRBJ2-6; the match to TRBD1 covers 7 bases. This CDR3 has 16 amino acids. V trimming: 2 bases; J trimming: 2 bases; junction bases outside the gene matches: 3. Germline CDR1 is LNHDA and CDR2 is SQIVND (reference sequence). CDR3 DNA: TGTGCCAGTAGTATACCCCAGGGGGCTGGGGCCAACGTCCTGACTTTC. It yields the protein CASSIPQGAGANVLTF.

The V and J genes are TRBV28 and TRBJ1-4; no firm D call. The germline CDR1 and CDR2 sequences are MDHEN and SYDVKM. This CDR3 is 16 amino acids long. Trimming shortened V by 5 bases and J by 0 bases, and 13 bases separated the two germline ends. The CDR3 reads CASSEPNIATNEKLFF. The CDR3 region has the DNA TGTGCCAGCAGTGAACCAAACATTGCAACTAATGAAAAACTGTTTTTT.

The rearrangement links TRBV5-1 to TRBJ1-2; D is undetermined. Between the trimmed V and J ends, which lost 3 bases and 8 bases, there was a span of 14 bases. The CDR3 loop spans 13 amino acids. The germline CDR1 and CDR2 sequences are SGHRS and YFSETQ. CDR3 amino acids: CASSSAGKLGYTF. CDR3 sequence (DNA): TGCGCCAGCAGCTCGGCGGGGAAACTAGGCTACACCTTC.

The genes are TRBV20-1 and TRBJ2-7, with D possibly TRBD2 on 5 matching bases. V lost 6 bases and J 7 bases, leaving 13 bases between the germline ends. Germline V CDR1 and CDR2: DFQATT, SNEGSKA (reference sequence). This CDR3 has 11 amino acids. In nucleotides, the CDR3 is TGCAGTGCGGTACTAGTGGGGGAGCAGTACTTC. It yields the protein CSAVLVGEQYF.

The chain recombines TRBV7-9 with TRBJ2-7, with D perhaps TRBD2 (6 bases). There are 13 residues in the CDR3. The V and J ends lost 8 bases and 4 bases respectively, with 15 bases between them. Germline V gene data show CDR1 as SEHNR and CDR2 as FQNEAQ (reference sequence). CDR3 sequence reads: CASDGSGPYEQYF. DNA of the CDR3: TGTGCCAGCGACGGGAGTGGACCGTACGAGCAGTACTTC.

The gene calls are TRBV2 and TRBJ1-5, with no clear D. The CDR3 length is 16 residues. The germline gives CDR1 SNHLY, CDR2 FYNNEI. Deletions cut 3 bases from V and 2 bases from J, with 14 bases between. The CDR3 DNA reads as TGTGCCAGCAGTGAGACCAGGTCCTATGGCAATCAGCCCCAGCATTTT. This sequence encodes CASSETRSYGNQPQHF.

The chain carries TRBV6-1 and TRBJ1-2; TRBD1 aligns across 8 bases. V shed 1 base, J shed 5 bases, and the junction held 6 bases outside the gene matches. Per the germline V gene, CDR1 is MNHNS and CDR2 is SASEGT. This CDR3 region has 15 residues. This chain's CDR3 is CASSEGLGQGYGYTF. In nucleotides, the CDR3 is TGTGCCAGCAGTGAAGGACTTGGACAGGGTTATGGCTACACCTTC.

The chain has TRBV11-3 and TRBJ2-1; TRBD2 might be the D (6 bases). Trimming took off 0 bases at V and 3 bases at J, with 12 bases between the two ends. Germline loops: CDR1 SGHNT, CDR2 YENEEA. The CDR3 covers 16 residues. The CDR3 here is CASSLDGLTYYNEQFF. In nucleotides, the CDR3 is TGTGCCAGCAGCTTAGATGGACTAACCTACTACAATGAGCAGTTCTTC.

The rearrangement links TRBV6-5 to TRBJ1-1, with D possibly being TRBD1 (6 bases). The V and J ends lost 0 bases and 5 bases respectively, with 13 bases between them. Germline loops: CDR1 MNHEY, CDR2 SVGAGI. The CDR3 consists of 15 residues. The CDR3 is CASSYSPQGWTEAFF. The DNA for the CDR3 is TGTGCCAGCAGTTACTCTCCACAGGGATGGACTGAAGCTTTCTTT.

The V gene is TRBV4-3, the J gene TRBJ1-3, with D perhaps matching TRBD1 (5 bases). Trimming shortened V by 0 bases and J by 1 base, and 16 bases separated the two germline ends. The CDR3 contains 18 residues. Per the germline V gene, CDR1 is LGHNA and CDR2 is YSLEER. CDR3 residues: CASSQDWIGGVSGNTIYF. CDR3 nucleotides: TGCGCCAGCAGCCAAGATTGGATTGGAGGGGTGTCTGGAAACACCATATATTTT.

The rearrangement links TRBV7-3 to TRBJ2-5; TRBD2 matches 9 bases. CDR3 size: 15 residues. Germline V gene data show CDR1 as SGHTA and CDR2 as FQGTGA. J gave up 5 bases and V 2 bases, and 6 bases lay outside the gene matches. The CDR3 sequence: CASSLLSGSSETQYF. Here the CDR3 DNA reads TGTGCCAGCAGCTTACTTAGCGGGAGTTCGGAGACCCAGTACTTC.

The chain joins TRBV5-1 to TRBJ2-7; tentative D call: TRBD1 (6 bases). The CDR3 extends over 17 amino acids. Germline lookup yields CDR1 SGHRS and CDR2 YFSETQ. Between the trimmed V and J ends, which lost 0 bases and 2 bases, there was a span of 18 bases. CDR3 bases: TGCGCCAGCAGCTTGGCAGTTCGTACAGGGATTACCTACGAGCAGTACTTC. Its protein is CASSLAVRTGITYEQYF.

The table lists this clone with a count of one. The chain combines TRBV4-1 with TRBJ1-5, with D hard to call. Trimming took 0 bases from V and 3 from J, leaving 6 bases between them. In germline, CDR1 is MGHRA, CDR2 YSYEKL. This CDR3 has 14 amino acids. The CDR3 is CASSQDGINQPQHF. CDR3 coding DNA: TGCGCCAGCAGCCAAGACGGGATCAATCAGCCCCAGCATTTT.

This sequence joins TRBV19 and TRBJ1-1; the match to TRBD1 covers 8 bases. V lost 7 bases and J lost 2; bases outside the gene matches: 15. This CDR3 has 17 residues. CDR1 is LNHDA, CDR2 SQIVND, per germline (reference sequence). In nucleotides, the CDR3 is TGTGCCAGTATCCGCGACAGGGGTTGGGGGCTTAACACTGAAGCTTTCTTT. Its translation is CASIRDRGWGLNTEAFF. The variable domain in full, with the rest retrieved from reference TRBV19 and TRBJ1-1, is DGGITQSPKYLFRKEGQNVTLSCEQNLNHDAMYWYRQDPGQGLRLIYYSQIVNDFQKGDIAEGYSVSREKKESFPLTVTSAQKNPTAFYLCASIRDRGWGLNTEAFFGQGTRLTVV.

V is TRBV28 and J is TRBJ2-1; 9 bases are shared with TRBD1. The V gene's germline CDR1 is MDHEN and CDR2 SYDVKM. J lost 5 bases, V lost 1 base, and 6 bases had no gene match. This CDR3 is 16 amino acids long. The CDR3 loop is CASSLLGTGTHNEQFF. In DNA, the CDR3 is TGTGCCAGCAGTTTATTGGGGACAGGGACCCACAATGAGCAGTTCTTC.

The J gene is TRBJ2-3, the V gene TRBV29-1; no clear D. Trimming left V 3 bases short and J 0 bases short, with 13 bases between. The CDR3 loop spans 15 amino acids. The germline gives CDR1 SQVTM, CDR2 ANQGSEA. Here the CDR3 reads CSVEIVLTSTDTQYF. For the CDR3, the DNA is TGCAGCGTTGAGATCGTGCTAACTAGCACAGATACGCAGTATTTT.

The chain employs TRBV5-1 and TRBJ1-6; 7 nucleotides agree with TRBD1. Germline V CDR1 and CDR2: SGHRS, YFSETQ. With V trimmed by 4 bases and J by 5 bases, 3 bases remained unmatched. CDR3 length: 14 residues. This CDR3 reads CASSETGNNSPLHF. CDR3 in DNA: TGCGCCAGCAGCGAGACAGGGAATAATTCACCCCTCCACTTT.

The count of this clone is one. This chain links TRBV6-5 with TRBJ2-1, with D perhaps TRBD1 (6 bases). V was cut by 0 bases and J by 4 bases, with 10 bases left in between. Germline V gives CDR1 MNHEY, CDR2 SVGAGI. CDR3 size: 15 residues. CDR3 protein: CASSYSTRGYNEQFF. CDR3 nucleotides: TGTGCCAGCAGTTACTCGACCAGGGGATACAATGAGCAGTTCTTC.

This rearrangement joins TRBV5-1 to TRBJ2-2, with TRBD2 identical over 10 bases. Germline V gene lookup returns CDR1 SGHRS and CDR2 YFSETQ. V lost 4 bases and J lost 4; bases outside the gene matches: 4. CDR3 length equals 15 residues. CDR3 sequence (DNA): TGCGCCAGCAGCCCGATAGCGGGAGGCACCGGGGAGCTGTTTTTT. As protein: CASSPIAGGTGELFF.

The chain carries TRBV27 and TRBJ2-5, with 8 bases matching TRBD1. The germline V gene has CDR1 MNHEY and CDR2 SMNVEV (reference sequence). Trimming at V came to 2 bases and at J to 0 bases, leaving 8 bases not matched to a gene. CDR3 length equals 17 residues. The CDR3 loop reads CASSLRTGIRYQETQYF. The CDR3 DNA reads as TGTGCCAGCAGTTTAAGGACAGGGATTCGCTACCAAGAGACCCAGTACTTC.

This rearrangement joins TRBV4-1 to TRBJ1-1, with 8 bases aligning to TRBD1. V trimming: 4 bases; J trimming: 11 bases; junction bases outside the gene matches: 21. Germline CDR1 MGHRA, CDR2 YSYEKL. The CDR3 extends over 17 amino acids. This CDR3 reads CASSPGQGSRSSLIAFF. CDR3 bases: TGCGCCAGCAGCCCCGGACAGGGATCAAGGTCATCTCTGATCGCTTTCTTT.

This clone was detected only a few times. The chain couples TRBV2 to TRBJ1-1; D possibly corresponds to TRBD1 (5 bases). Germline values: CDR1 SNHLY, CDR2 FYNNEI. V was cut by 2 bases and J by 5 bases, with 12 bases left in between. The length of the CDR3 is 14 residues. Here the CDR3 reads CASSEWQGRTEAFF. CDR3 nucleotide sequence: TGTGCCAGCAGTGAATGGCAGGGCAGGACTGAAGCTTTCTTT.

V usage is TRBV2 and J usage is TRBJ2-7; 8 bases are a match to TRBD1. V was pared by 8 bases and J by 2 bases, with 8 bases of the junction left unmatched. The CDR3 loop spans 14 amino acids. Looked up from germline, CDR1 is SNHLY and CDR2 is FYNNEI. CDR3 in amino acids: CASSDRVYTYEQYF. CDR3 DNA: TGTGCCAGCTCGGACAGGGTATATACCTACGAGCAGTACTTC.

The rearrangement joins TRBV13 to TRBJ2-1; unclear D gene. Deletions cut 5 bases from V and 9 bases from J, with 14 bases between. Looked up from germline, CDR1 is PRHDT and CDR2 is FYEKMQ (reference sequence). This CDR3 contains 13 residues. The CDR3 sequence: CASSLRYGGEQFF. The CDR3 DNA is TGTGCCAGCAGCCTACGTTACGGTGGTGAGCAGTTCTTC.